The rows below give T cell receptor beta chains drawn from one sample of a study of neurological immune-mediated disorders. TCRdb independently ran MiXCR on the 5' RACE reads; one entry per CDR3 protein. There are fewer than 40,000 distinct CDR3 sequences in the sample; 10% to 15% occur only once, and about 2.5% lies in the top ten. The sequencing sample was made of PBMCs. These receptors were obtained from a woman aged 40-49 years in good health. The CDR3 runs from the conserved cysteine through the conserved F or W. The D gene is left open where the match is weak. Clone size is stated in some rows and not others, as once, few, many or a class when expanded.

size	J	V	D	DNA	CDR3
many	TRBJ1-2	TRBV9	NA	TGTGCCAGCAGCGTAGGTGGGGGCAAAGGCCCCTCCCTCTATGGCTACACCTTC	CASSVGGGKGPSLYGYTF
many	TRBJ2-7	TRBV14	NA	TGTGCCAGCAGCCACAGGGGTGACTACGAGCAGTACTTC	CASSHRGDYEQYF
many	TRBJ2-6	TRBV10-3	TRBD1	TGTGCCATCAGTGCGAGAGGGGGCGCTTCCTCTGGGGCCAACGTCCTGACTTTC	CAISARGGASSGANVLTF
many	TRBJ1-1	TRBV25-1	NA	TGTGCCAGCAGTGAGTGGAACACTGAAGCTTTCTTT	CASSEWNTEAFF
many	TRBJ2-2	TRBV12-3/TRBV12-4	NA	TGTGCCAGCAGTCCCGACGGGGGACTGAACACCGGGGAGCTGTTTTTT	CASSPDGGLNTGELFF
few	TRBJ2-1	TRBV7-6	NA	TGTGCCAGCAGCGCCCGACTGGACAATGAGCAGTTCTTC	CASSARLDNEQFF
many	TRBJ2-1	TRBV7-2	NA	TGTGCCAGCAGCTTAGGGTGGGGCTACAATGAGCAGTTCTTC	CASSLGWGYNEQFF
many	TRBJ2-3	TRBV5-1	NA	TGCGCCAGCAGCCTAGACTGGGATACGCAGTATTTT	CASSLDWDTQYF
NA	TRBJ2-5	TRBV5-1	TRBD2	TGCGCCAGCAGCTTGATATTAGCGGGGGAGGAGGAGACCCAGTACTTC	CASSLILAGEEETQYF
many	TRBJ2-7	TRBV11-2	TRBD2	TGTGCCAGCAGCCTTCGATGGGGGGGGACCTACGAGCAGTACTTC	CASSLRWGGTYEQYF
many	TRBJ1-2	TRBV5-1	TRBD1	TGCGCCAGCAGCTTAGGAACGACAGGGGGCTACACCTTC	CASSLGTTGGYTF
many	TRBJ1-2	TRBV29-1	TRBD1	TGCAGCGTTTACCCCCAGGGGGAGTGGGGCTACACCTTC	CSVYPQGEWGYTF
many	TRBJ2-1	TRBV7-7	TRBD2	TGTGCCAGCAGTCGTAGCGGGAGCTCCTACAATGAGCAGTTCTTC	CASSRSGSSYNEQFF
many	TRBJ2-7	TRBV21-1	NA	TGTGCCAGCAGCAAAGAGGGCAGGTATGGAGGACGGGAGCAGTACTTC	CASSKEGRYGGREQYF
medium-sized	TRBJ1-1	TRBV20-1	NA	TGCAGTCCCGACAGGCAGAACACTGAAGCTTTCTTT	CSPDRQNTEAFF
many	TRBJ2-5	TRBV2	NA	TGTGCCAGCAGTGACAACATTCGGGGCTTAGGGACCCAGTACTTC	CASSDNIRGLGTQYF
medium-sized	TRBJ2-7	TRBV20-1	TRBD2	TGCAGTGCCGAACCACTAGCGGGAGGGAGTTTATACGAGCAGTACTTC	CSAEPLAGGSLYEQYF
many	TRBJ1-2	TRBV4-1	NA	TGCGCCAGCAGTCCAGAGGGACTCGGCTATGGCTACACCTTC	CASSPEGLGYGYTF
many	TRBJ1-1	TRBV20-1	NA	TGCAGTGCTCAAGACAGCTCCATGAACACTGAAGCTTTCTTT	CSAQDSSMNTEAFF
many	TRBJ2-2	TRBV20-1	NA	TGCAGGGCCGGTTCCGGGGAGCTGTTTTTT	CRAGSGELFF
many	TRBJ1-6	TRBV4-2	TRBD1	TGTGCCAGCAGCCAGGGGGACAGGGCTATGGATTCACCCCTCCACTTT	CASSQGDRAMDSPLHF
many	TRBJ1-6	TRBV20-1	TRBD1	TGCAGTGCTCTTAGATCGACAGGGGGGGATTCACCCCTCCACTTT	CSALRSTGGDSPLHF
many	TRBJ1-2	TRBV3-1	TRBD1	TGTGCCAGCTGGGGGTCTGGACAGGGTGCTTATGGCTACACCTTC	CASWGSGQGAYGYTF
many	TRBJ2-3	TRBV6-6	NA	TGTGCCAGCAGTTACCGTCAGGGAGGCACAGATACGCAGTATTTT	CASSYRQGGTDTQYF
few	TRBJ2-1	TRBV7-9	NA	TGTGCCAGCAGCTCGCAGAGTAGTGAGCAGTTCTTC	CASSSQSSEQFF
many	TRBJ2-7	TRBV20-1	NA	TGCAGTGCTCCAAAAACAGGGTCCGCGTCCTACGAGCAGTACTTC	CSAPKTGSASYEQYF
few	TRBJ2-3	TRBV20-1	NA	TGCAGTGCTAGTTGGGGTGGCAGCACAGATACGCAGTATTTT	CSASWGGSTDTQYF
many	TRBJ1-2	TRBV29-1	NA	TGCAGCGTTGAAGATCGAGACTTGGGCTCTAACTATGGCTACACCTTC	CSVEDRDLGSNYGYTF
many	TRBJ1-2	TRBV20-1	TRBD1	TGCAGTGCTAGAGGCCTAAGCCGGGACAGGGGCGGAGGCTACACCTTC	CSARGLSRDRGGGYTF
many	TRBJ1-1	TRBV7-9	NA	TGTGCCAGCAGCTTAGCGAGGTTTGGGAACACTGAAGCTTTCTTT	CASSLARFGNTEAFF
many	TRBJ2-7	TRBV9	TRBD1	TGTGCCAGCAGCGAGGGGGACAGACCAGCCTACGAGCAGTACTTC	CASSEGDRPAYEQYF